This TCR beta chain was profiled in a study of neoadjuvant nivolumab and ipilimumab in lung cancer. Study summary: Nivolumab 3 mg/kg was given days 1, 15 and 29, plus ipilimumab 1 mg/kg day 1 in combination.

Some clones are missing from TCRdb's copy, which holds only in-frame ones; the method was immunoSEQ multiplex PCR. The data hold roughly 4,000 clones, with more than 80% observed a single time. CDR1 and CDR2 (germline): MNHEY, SMNVEV (reference sequence). V lost 2 bases, J lost 9 bases, and 9 bases stayed unmatched. The CDR3 is 15 amino acids. The clonotype was recovered from an adult with non-small cell lung cancer. Some clones in this sample may be carry-over from other donors' samples. The chain combines TRBV27 with TRBJ2-1; 8 nucleotides line up with TRBD2. The material was normal lung tissue adjacent to the tumor, obtained after neoadjuvant nivolumab, alone or with ipilimumab, at or shortly before surgery. CDR3 protein: CASSLQTGLASEQFF. For the CDR3, the DNA is TGTGCCAGCAGTTTACAAACCGGACTAGCCAGTGAGCAGTTCTTC.